Below, one T cell receptor beta chain is given with its context. The same CDR3 arises from other DNA sequences in this sample as well. This entry belongs to a study of shared clonotypes between healthy human individuals. An even split of each subset's genomic DNA across several immunoSEQ plates was performed. Clones were read by immunoSEQ multiplex PCR, and TCRdb kept only the in-frame ones, dropping some. The data contain approximately 2.3 million clones, over 90% of them singletons. CDR1 and CDR2 (germline): LNHDA, SQIVND (reference sequence). Trimming cost V 6 bases and J 0 bases, with 13 bases left between them. The CDR3 is made up of 15 amino acids.

Sequencing was carried out using naive CD4+ T cells from PBMCs. Described subset: CD45RA+ positively selected. The gene calls are TRBV19 and TRBJ2-3, with no clear D. This sequence was found in a man aged 18 to 29 in good health. Some clones in this sample may be carry-over from other donors' samples. CDR3 protein: CASSIGGTSTDTQYF. Here the CDR3 DNA reads TGTGCCAGTAGCATTGGCGGAACTAGCACAGATACGCAGTATTTT.